These 3 T cell receptor beta chains came from one sample sequenced in a study of breast tumors, draining lymph nodes, adjacent tissues. TCRdb redid the calling of the multiplex PCR reads with MiXCR, one entry per CDR3 protein. The sample includes more than 80,000 distinct CDR3 sequences, about 29% of them seen just once. Breast cancer patients provided tissue from their axillary draining lymph nodes. Material for sequencing was axillary lymph node tissue. These receptor sequences come from a female donor with breast cancer. Some clones in this sample may be carry-over from other donors' samples.

There are many counts of this clonotype. This chain connects TRBV20-1 to TRBJ2-3, with TRBD2 matching over 12 bases. Germline V gene lookup returns CDR1 DFQATT and CDR2 SNEGSKA (reference sequence). Losses at the gene ends were 4 bases for V and 2 bases for J; bases not matched to a gene: 4. The CDR3 loop spans 15 amino acids. The CDR3 here is CSATRTSGNTDTQYF. CDR3 DNA: TGCAGTGCTACCCGGACTAGCGGGAACACAGATACGCAGTATTTT.

The chain uses TRBV6-4 and TRBJ1-2, with D possibly being TRBD1 (6 bases). Germline CDR1 MRHNA, CDR2 SNTAGT. The V end lost 6 bases, the J end lost 3 bases, and 14 bases lay between the germline ends. The CDR3 is 14 amino acids. The CDR3 region has the DNA TGTGCCAGCAGAAACGGGGGGCAGGACTATGGCTACACCTTC. Translating it yields CASRNGGQDYGYTF.

The sample holds many counts of this clonotype. The chain employs TRBV19 and TRBJ1-6; 7 positions agree with TRBD1. Germline CDR1 reads LNHDA; CDR2 reads SQIVND (reference sequence). There are 15 residues in the CDR3. Losses at the gene ends were 3 bases for V and 9 bases for J; bases not matched to a gene: 8. CDR3: CASSMSGQGGSPLHF. Written as DNA, the CDR3 is TGTGCCAGTAGTATGAGCGGTCAGGGGGGTTCACCCCTCCACTTT.